The 18 T cell receptor beta chains in this list originate from one sample, sequenced in a study of beta chain features in type 1 diabetes. Reverse transcription of all isolated RNA meant that expressed TCRB transcripts were sequenced. The assay was immunoSEQ multiplex PCR, and TCRdb's table has in-frame clones only and misses some. Of under 900,000 clones detected, roughly a sixth appear once; the ten largest clones hold 0.02% to 0.025%. Sequencing was carried out using naive CD4+ T cells from blood. These receptor sequences come from a woman younger than 35 in good health.

The chain is built from TRBV27 and TRBJ1-4; D ambiguous. Trimming removed 6 bases from V and 6 bases from J, with 11 bases in between. The germline gives CDR1 MNHEY, CDR2 SMNVEV (reference sequence). The CDR3 is made up of 13 amino acids. The CDR3 nucleotides are TGTGCCAGCAGATTCGGTGTTCATGAAAAACTGTTTTTT. Translation: CASRFGVHEKLFF.

The chain couples TRBV2 to TRBJ2-3, with D perhaps matching TRBD2 (6 bases). CDR1 and CDR2 (germline): SNHLY, FYNNEI. V gave up 4 bases and J gave up 6 bases, with 23 bases separating them. This CDR3 contains 17 residues. The CDR3 DNA is TGTGCCAGCAGTGCCAGTGCGGGAATTGTGGCACGGGATACGCAGTATTTT. It yields the protein CASSASAGIVARDTQYF.

The rearrangement uses TRBV5-1 and TRBJ2-1, with TRBD1 matching over 9 bases. The germline gives CDR1 SGHRS, CDR2 YFSETQ. CDR3 length equals 15 residues. Unmatched junction bases numbered 10, after V lost 4 bases and J lost 8 bases. CDR3 loop: CASSAGTGRIHEQFF. In DNA, the CDR3 is TGCGCCAGCAGCGCAGGGACAGGGAGAATTCATGAGCAGTTCTTC.

The rearrangement links TRBV9 to TRBJ2-1, with D possibly being TRBD1 (5 bases). The CDR3 contains 13 residues. The germline V gene encodes CDR1 SGDLS and CDR2 YYNGEE. The V gene lost 1 base and the J gene lost 7 bases, with 9 bases spanning the gap. CDR3 in DNA: TGTGCCAGCAGCGTATCAGGGTGGAATGAGCAGTTCTTC. This gives the protein CASSVSGWNEQFF.

In its sample, this clone was seen many times. This chain connects TRBV14 to TRBJ1-1; unclear D gene. Germline V lookup: CDR1 SGHDN, CDR2 FVKESK. The CDR3 runs to 13 residues. With 4 bases removed from V and 8 bases from J, the gap between germline ends came to 14 bases. The CDR3 spells CASSPSRSREAFF. CDR3 sequence (DNA): TGTGCCAGCAGCCCATCCCGGTCAAGAGAAGCTTTCTTT.

The chain uses TRBV7-8 and TRBJ1-2; TRBD1 is a possible D gene (6 bases). Germline V gene data show CDR1 as SGHVS and CDR2 as FQNEAQ. V lost 2 bases and J 2 bases, leaving 9 bases between the germline ends. This CDR3 contains 14 residues. In DNA, the CDR3 is TGTGCCAGCAGCTTAAACCAGGGGAACTATGGCTACACCTTC. Protein: CASSLNQGNYGYTF.

The rearrangement joins TRBV4-2 to TRBJ2-4; D possibly corresponds to TRBD2 (5 bases). V lost 0 bases and J 2 bases, leaving 11 bases between the germline ends. The CDR3 runs to 16 residues. Per germline, CDR1 LGHNA and CDR2 YNFKEQ. The CDR3 sequence: CASSQEEAGTKNIQYF. The CDR3 region has the DNA TGTGCCAGCAGCCAAGAGGAGGCGGGTACCAAAAACATTCAGTACTTC.

This clone was counted only a few times. This chain links TRBV4-3 with TRBJ1-3, with D possibly matching TRBD1 (6 bases). V was trimmed by 4 bases and J by 3 bases, leaving 10 bases between them. The germline gives CDR1 LGHNA, CDR2 YSLEER. The CDR3 is 14 amino acids. This CDR3 is CASSLHRDGNTIYF. The CDR3 region has the DNA TGCGCCAGCAGCCTACACAGGGATGGAAACACCATATATTTT.

As to this clone: Compared with germline, one end of the junction differs, possibly owing to a read error. The rearrangement uses TRBV20-1 and TRBJ1-2, with a tentative D call TRBD1 (6 bases). Germline CDR1 reads DFQATT; CDR2 reads SNEGSKA (reference sequence). The CDR3 spans 8 residues. CDR3 protein: CSARDRGF. CDR3 DNA sequence: TGCAGTGCTAGAGACAGGGGTTTC.

J is TRBJ2-1 and V is TRBV19, with TRBD2 identical over 8 bases. V lost 8 bases to trimming and J lost 8 bases; unmatched junction nucleotides: 14. CDR3 size: 15 residues. Germline values: CDR1 LNHDA, CDR2 SQIVND (reference sequence). The CDR3 DNA reads TGTGCCAGTTACAGCGGGGTAGCGGGATTCGATGAGCAGTTCTTC. Its protein product is CASYSGVAGFDEQFF.

This clone was counted between two and nine times. The chain uses TRBV18 and TRBJ2-1, with D possibly matching TRBD1 (6 bases). Germline V lookup: CDR1 KGHSH, CDR2 LQKENI. Trimming stripped 1 base from V and 6 bases from J, with 13 bases between. The CDR3 consists of 15 residues. CDR3 sequence reads: CASSPRGPRANEQFF. The CDR3 region has the DNA TGTGCCAGCTCACCACGGGGGCCAAGGGCCAATGAGCAGTTCTTC.

This clone was counted a single time. The gene calls are TRBV7-2 and TRBJ2-3, with D unresolved. There are 18 residues in the CDR3. Trimming took 2 bases from V and 3 from J, leaving 21 bases between them. The V gene's germline CDR1 is SGHTA and CDR2 FQGNSA. The CDR3: CASSLNVRDFLRTDTQYF. CDR3 bases: TGTGCCAGCAGCTTAAACGTGAGAGACTTCCTAAGGACAGATACGCAGTATTTT.

This clone has just a few counts. The chain combines TRBV11-2 with TRBJ2-7, with D perhaps given as TRBD1 or TRBD2 (6 bases each). CDR3 size: 15 residues. Germline CDR1 reads SGHAT; CDR2 reads FQNNGV. The V and J ends lost 1 base and 3 bases respectively, with 13 bases between them. CDR3 region: CASSLGGRGLYEQYF. CDR3 in DNA: TGTGCCAGCAGCTTAGGTGGCAGGGGACTCTACGAGCAGTACTTC.

This clone was found a few times. The rearrangement joins TRBV6-5 to TRBJ1-1; D remains ambiguous. Germline loops: CDR1 MNHEY, CDR2 SVGAGI. CDR3 length equals 16 residues. The V end lost 0 bases, the J end lost 4 bases, and 15 bases lay between the germline ends. The CDR3 region is CASSYSRFRSSTEAFF. For the CDR3, the DNA is TGTGCCAGCAGTTACTCGAGGTTTCGTTCCTCCACTGAAGCTTTCTTT.

This clone was observed a handful of times. The CDR3 here is CASSQLPTGTSKYNEQFF. The CDR3 bases are TGCGCCAGCAGCCAATTACCCACCGGGACTAGCAAGTACAATGAGCAGTTCTTC. The genes are TRBV4-3 and TRBJ2-1; 9 bases align to TRBD2. V dropped 2 bases and J dropped 4; count of bases not matched to a gene: 12. Germline V gene lookup returns CDR1 LGHNA and CDR2 YSLEER. CDR3 length: 18 residues.

As regards this clone: The sample contains more than one DNA sequence encoding this CDR3. The chain links TRBV9 to TRBJ2-3; a weak D match, TRBD2 (5 bases). The germline V gene encodes CDR1 SGDLS and CDR2 YYNGEE. The V and J ends lost 0 bases and 3 bases respectively, with 5 bases between them. The CDR3 is made up of 13 amino acids. The CDR3 here is CASSVGGTDTQYF. The CDR3 DNA reads TGTGCCAGCAGCGTAGGCGGGACAGATACGCAGTATTTT.

The chain's CDR3 is CASSEGVSYLNYGYTF. The CDR3 DNA reads as TGCGCCAGCAGCGAAGGGGTCAGCTACCTCAACTATGGCTACACCTTC. This sequence joins TRBV5-1 and TRBJ1-2; D may be TRBD1 (5 bases). The V end was cut by 4 bases, the J end by 2 bases, with 18 bases between. The CDR3 is made up of 16 amino acids. Germline V gene lookup returns CDR1 SGHRS and CDR2 YFSETQ.

The chain employs TRBV29-1 and TRBJ2-7, with a possible D match to TRBD2 (6 bases). Trimming stripped 4 bases from V and 7 bases from J, with 14 bases between. The CDR3 spans 12 residues. CDR1 and CDR2 (germline): SQVTM, ANQGSEA. CDR3 in DNA: TGCAGCGTTGGGGACTTAAGGTGGGAGCAGTACTTC. It yields the protein CSVGDLRWEQYF.